Listed below are T cell receptor beta chains from one sample, sequenced in a study of shared clonotypes between healthy human individuals. Clones were sequenced by immunoSEQ multiplex PCR, and TCRdb holds only the in-frame ones, with some missing. Among 2 million to 2.5 million clones listed, approximately 93% were seen once. The sequenced sample consisted of naive CD4+ T cells from PBMCs. Source of these receptors: a man between 18 and 29 years old in good health. Some clones in this sample may be carry-over from other donors' samples. CDR3s include the opening cysteine and the closing phenylalanine or tryptophan.

V | CDR3
TRBV5-4 | CASSSGTPYNEQFF
TRBV7-2 | CASSLGGAGANVLTF
TRBV7-8 | CASSLGAPGEQYF
TRBV6-5 | CASSYAGGLSYEQYF
TRBV5-1 | CASSPGQTLRTEAFF
TRBV6-5 | CASRQGANEKLFF
TRBV5-8 | CASSLETGWTDTQYF
TRBV19 | CASSGGGYEQYF
TRBV30 | CAWRGQGHSPLHF
TRBV5-1 | CASSGTQGVVTGELFF
TRBV19 | CASSNLDGRLQPQHF
TRBV7-8 | CASSLEGGAGVGVKTQYF
TRBV19 | CASSRDGGNTIYF
TRBV28 | CASSLGGRQTQYF
TRBV29-1 | CSVNRGNTEAFF
TRBV9 | CASSVGASPSSYEQYF
TRBV6-1 | CASSEQGTEKLFF
TRBV30 | CACTGATFSYEQYF
TRBV18 | CASSPVAGQGVYGYTF
TRBV7-8 | CASSSGTLPSNYGYTF
TRBV2 | CASSEGSSGIDTQYF
TRBV5-8 | CASSLPGTSGETQYF
TRBV28 | CASSSPRWTSGGETQYF
TRBV5-1 | CASSLLLVGHQETQYF
TRBV11-1 | CASSRQGAAGELFF
TRBV5-1 | CASLGLAGFNNEQFF
TRBV15 | CATSRDRQILTNEKLFF
TRBV2 | CASRDRGYGELFF
TRBV2 | CASSDYGGQGNTGELFF
TRBV5-1 | CASSLEGNYEQYF
TRBV27 | CASSLWGQGAFETQYF
TRBV30 | CAWTAGRGTEAFF
TRBV18 | CASSPDREQPQHF
TRBV28 | CASSSPAGGADTQYF
TRBV5-1 | CASRLAGAGEQYF
TRBV6-5 | CASSSFSGFGEDTQYF
TRBV4-3 | CASSQVGTGGSSYEQYF
TRBV7-2 | CASGLPTGNTEAFF
TRBV5-4 | CATGTGKRDTEAFF
TRBV11-1 | CASSPSGRTQYF
TRBV10-2 | CASRKGRGQGTPKYF
TRBV29-1 | CSVEDNGAYSYNEQFF
TRBV6-1 | CASSGNGGLAGAGSKNIQYF
TRBV19 | CASSPTGTPGELFF
TRBV28 | CASSLRTDTQYF
TRBV15 | CATSPGQSPSGANVLTF
TRBV6-5 | CASSRGLPSTDTQYF
TRBV29-1 | CSVGGPQSETQYF
TRBV5-1 | CASSLGYGGRSDTQYF
TRBV7-3 | CASSLMAAGSYEQYF